A single sample gave rise to the 2 T cell receptor beta chains below, sequenced in a study of blood T cell repertoires in COVID-19. This table comes from immunoSEQ multiplex PCR, and its TCRdb copy is limited to in-frame clones, with some not included. The sample carries hundreds of thousands of clones, 90% recorded once. Sequenced: PBMCs or T cells enriched from blood (not recorded which). The receptor source for this set is a young woman with acute COVID-19.

This clone showed up just once. The chain is built from TRBV19 and TRBJ1-4; D remains unclear. Between the trimmed V and J ends, which lost 4 bases and 0 bases, there was a span of 9 bases. Germline V gene data show CDR1 as LNHDA and CDR2 as SQIVND (reference sequence). The CDR3 is 15 amino acids. The CDR3 region is CASSTTRATNEKLFF. CDR3 coding DNA: TGTGCCAGTAGTACCACACGGGCAACTAATGAAAAACTGTTTTTT.

The rearrangement joins TRBV5-6 to TRBJ2-5, with TRBD1 matching 9 bases. Germline CDR1 is SGHDT and CDR2 is YYEEEE. The CDR3 runs 16 residues. V lost 0 bases and J lost 4; bases outside the gene matches: 7. Here the CDR3 DNA reads TGTGCCAGCAGCTTGGTCGGGACAGGGTCGTTAGAGACCCAGTACTTC. Protein sequence: CASSLVGTGSLETQYF.